This T cell receptor (beta chain) was captured in a study of blood T cell repertoires in COVID-19. CDR3 length: 11 amino acids. CDR1 and CDR2 (germline): MDHEN, SYDVKM. Profiling relied on immunoSEQ multiplex PCR, and the TCRdb table lists in-frame clones only, not all of them. The profile shows roughly 290,000 clones, about nine tenths of them singletons. The V gene is TRBV28, the J gene TRBJ2-3, with D perhaps matching TRBD1 (6 bases). Sequencing input: peripheral blood. The TCR comes from a woman aged 55-70 years with acute or convalescent COVID-19. CDR3 protein: CATGKTDTQYF. The CDR3 DNA follows: TGTGCTACAGGGAAAACAGATACGCAGTATTTT.